The rows below give T cell receptor beta chains drawn from one sample of a study of blood T cell repertoires in COVID-19. The table came from immunoSEQ multiplex PCR; TCRdb's copy has only in-frame clones and leaves some out. The table has 150,000 to 200,000 clones, 70% to 90% seen once. What was sequenced was peripheral blood. These receptors came from a man between 60 and 75 years old with active or convalescent COVID-19. Both conserved end residues are trimmed from each CDR3.

v_call,cdr3_aa
TRBV3-1/TRBV3-2,ASSLLGGNNEQF
TRBV2,ASRAGQNRETQY
TRBV9,ASSPEPFTGHGYT
TRBV30,AWSVSSVGSPLH
TRBV7-8,ASSLLAGLGTYEQY
TRBV6-6,ASSYNSGGTPTQY
TRBV2,ASSDHGVSVTQAGELF
TRBV10-3,AISERQNYEQY
TRBV7-9,ASSLSGSSYEQY
TRBV2,ASSLTGGAGESYT
TRBV11-1,ASSVSGGADTQY
TRBV29-1,SVWGGNNYGYT
TRBV19,ASTSAGTGGRIPYGYT
TRBV3-1/TRBV3-2,ASSQWSGRVKNSPLH
TRBV4-2,ASSQEARASGGAGTDTQY
TRBV27,ASSSPPGGSYNEQF
TRBV4-2,ASSQGAGDEETQY
TRBV19,ASSPTGSSYEQY
TRBV29-1,SVRTGWNTEAF
TRBV10-3,AISERRQGASYEQY
TRBV18,ASSPRGDTQY
TRBV5-6,ASSLAISWETQY
TRBV28,ASSSGGATYEQY
TRBV5-4,ASSLEGTGYTGELF
TRBV9,ASSVGAGATNEKLF
TRBV20-1,SARTDTGEY
TRBV24-1,ATSEGGSGNTIY
TRBV3-1/TRBV3-2,ASSQDLGQGRVAF
TRBV30,AWRAAGGMLNEQF
TRBV18,ASSPITTGGRTEAF
TRBV6-5,ASRAWDRGGYEQY
TRBV19,ASSLRTGGVNQPQH
TRBV13,ASSPYYEQF
TRBV5-1,ASSQSSGTAYTEAF